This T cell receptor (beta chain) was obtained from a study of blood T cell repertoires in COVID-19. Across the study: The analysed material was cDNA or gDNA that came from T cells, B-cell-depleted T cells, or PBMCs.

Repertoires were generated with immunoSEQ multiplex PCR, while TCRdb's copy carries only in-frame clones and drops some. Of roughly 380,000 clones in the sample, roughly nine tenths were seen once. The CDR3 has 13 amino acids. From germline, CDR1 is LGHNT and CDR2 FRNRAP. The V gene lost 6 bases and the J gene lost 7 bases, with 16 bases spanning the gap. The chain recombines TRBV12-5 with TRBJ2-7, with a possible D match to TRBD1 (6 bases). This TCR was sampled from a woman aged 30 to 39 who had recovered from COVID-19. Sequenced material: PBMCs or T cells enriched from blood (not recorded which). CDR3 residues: CASGLTGYQEQYF. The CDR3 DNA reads TGTGCTAGTGGCTTGACAGGATATCAGGAGCAGTACTTC.